This T cell receptor (beta chain) was recorded in a study of T cell changes during pregnancy in multiple sclerosis. Per the germline V gene, CDR1 is SGHRS and CDR2 is YFSETQ. The junction had 6 bases not matched to a gene; V was cut back by 0 bases and J by 6 bases. The CDR3 extends over 17 amino acids. Clones were read by immunoSEQ multiplex PCR, and TCRdb kept only the in-frame ones, dropping some. The data show approximately 42,000 clones, with about 85% seen just once and around 0.6% held by the top ten. This TCR came from a female donor with multiple sclerosis, enrolled in a pregnancy study. The sample in question was CD4+ T cells from peripheral blood mononuclear cells, obtained before pregnancy. The rearrangement links TRBV5-1 to TRBJ2-3, with TRBD2 identical over 14 bases. The CDR3: CASSLGGLAGAGDTQYF. In nucleotides, the CDR3 is TGCGCCAGCAGCTTGGGGGGACTAGCGGGAGCTGGTGATACGCAGTATTTT.